Reported below is one T cell receptor beta chain. Measured with immunoSEQ multiplex PCR; TCRdb has only the in-frame clones, and not every one. The data show tens of thousands of clones, with around 94% seen just once and 0.7% to 0.95% held by the top ten. The data derive from a study of T cell changes during pregnancy in multiple sclerosis. The CDR3 extends over 17 amino acids. From germline, CDR1 is SGHTA and CDR2 FQGNSA. V gave up 5 bases and J gave up 5 bases; unmatched junction bases: 13. The sequence was obtained from a female donor with multiple sclerosis, enrolled in a pregnancy study. The genes are TRBV7-2 and TRBJ2-3; TRBD2 agrees at 10 bases. Here the sequenced sample was peripheral blood, taken in the third trimester of pregnancy. Here the CDR3 DNA reads TGTGCCAGCAGCCACGGGGCAGCGGGAGGGCCTGGAGATACGCAGTATTTT. As protein: CASSHGAAGGPGDTQYF.